The sequence of this T cell receptor beta chain was determined in a study of T-cell reconstitution after alpha-beta-depleted transplantation in children. Study-wide findings and caveats: Alpha-beta T cells about two months after transplant reportedly derived from several hundred expanded graft clones.

With regard to this clonotype: The antigen remains unidentified.

Unique molecular identifiers were used to barcode this TCRbeta library. TCRdb fed the PCR reads into MiXCR, producing one record per CDR3 protein. The table records roughly 30,000 distinct CDR3 sequences, under 7.5% of them present only once. The germline CDR1 and CDR2 sequences are LGHNA and YNFKEQ. CDR3 length: 14 residues. The ends were cut back, 0 bases at V and 7 bases at J, with 10 bases in the middle. The starting material was peripheral blood, obtained 60 days after TCRalphabeta/CD19-depleted stem cell transplant. The chain employs TRBV4-2 and TRBJ1-5, with D unresolved. The sequence was obtained from a child younger than two who had a stem cell transplant for acute myeloid leukemia, so the T cells may come from the graft donor. Written as DNA, the CDR3 is TGTGCCAGCAGCCAAGATTTCCGAGGACAGCCCCAGCATTTT. The encoded protein is CASSQDFRGQPQHF.